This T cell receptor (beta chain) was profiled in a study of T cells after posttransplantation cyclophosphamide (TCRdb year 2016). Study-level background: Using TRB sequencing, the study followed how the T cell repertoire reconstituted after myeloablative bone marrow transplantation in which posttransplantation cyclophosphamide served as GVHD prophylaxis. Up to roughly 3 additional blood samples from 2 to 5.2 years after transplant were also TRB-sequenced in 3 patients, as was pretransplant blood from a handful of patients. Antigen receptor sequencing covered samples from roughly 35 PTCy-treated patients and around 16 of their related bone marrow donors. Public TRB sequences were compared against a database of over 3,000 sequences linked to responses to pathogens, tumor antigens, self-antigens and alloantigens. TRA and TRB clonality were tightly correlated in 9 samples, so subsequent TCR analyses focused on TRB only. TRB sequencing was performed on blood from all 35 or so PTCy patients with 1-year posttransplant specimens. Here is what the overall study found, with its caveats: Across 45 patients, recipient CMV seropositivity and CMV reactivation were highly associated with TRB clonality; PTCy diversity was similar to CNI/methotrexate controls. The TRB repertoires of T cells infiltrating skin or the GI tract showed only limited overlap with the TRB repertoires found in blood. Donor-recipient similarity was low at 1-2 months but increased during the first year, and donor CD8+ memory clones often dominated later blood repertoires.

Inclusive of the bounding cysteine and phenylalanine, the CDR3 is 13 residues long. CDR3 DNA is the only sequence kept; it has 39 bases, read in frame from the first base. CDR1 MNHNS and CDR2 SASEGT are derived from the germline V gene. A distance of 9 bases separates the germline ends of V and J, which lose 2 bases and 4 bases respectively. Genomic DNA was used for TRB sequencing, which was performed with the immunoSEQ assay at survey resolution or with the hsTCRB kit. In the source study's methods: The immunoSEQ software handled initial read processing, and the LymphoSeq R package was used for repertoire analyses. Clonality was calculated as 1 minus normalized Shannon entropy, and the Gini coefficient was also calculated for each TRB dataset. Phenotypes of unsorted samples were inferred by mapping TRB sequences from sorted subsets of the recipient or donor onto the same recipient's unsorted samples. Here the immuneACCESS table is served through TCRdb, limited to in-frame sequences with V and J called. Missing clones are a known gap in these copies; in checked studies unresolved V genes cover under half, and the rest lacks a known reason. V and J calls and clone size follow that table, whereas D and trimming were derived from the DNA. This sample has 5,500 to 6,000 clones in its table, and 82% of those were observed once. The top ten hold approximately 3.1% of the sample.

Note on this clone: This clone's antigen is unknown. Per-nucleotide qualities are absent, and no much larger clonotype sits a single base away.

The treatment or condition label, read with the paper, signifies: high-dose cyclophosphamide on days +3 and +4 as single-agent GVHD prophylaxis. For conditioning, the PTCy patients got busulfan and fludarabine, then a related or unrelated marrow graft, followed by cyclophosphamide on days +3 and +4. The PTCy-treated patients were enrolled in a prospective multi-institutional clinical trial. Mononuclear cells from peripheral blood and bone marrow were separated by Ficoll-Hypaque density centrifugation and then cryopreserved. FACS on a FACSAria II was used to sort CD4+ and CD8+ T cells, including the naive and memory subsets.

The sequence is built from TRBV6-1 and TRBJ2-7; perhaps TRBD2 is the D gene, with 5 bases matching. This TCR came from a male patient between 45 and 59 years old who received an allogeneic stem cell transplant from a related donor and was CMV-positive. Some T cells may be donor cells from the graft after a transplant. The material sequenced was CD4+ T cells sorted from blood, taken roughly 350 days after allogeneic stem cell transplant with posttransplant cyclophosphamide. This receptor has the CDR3 CASSEQEAYEQYF. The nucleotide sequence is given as TGTGCCAGCAGTGAACAGGAGGCATACGAGCAGTACTTC.